The clone carrying this TCR beta chain was picked up many times. Antigen specificity is unknown. In TCRdb, the 5' RACE reads were re-called with MiXCR into one record per CDR3 protein. Here the sample spans 60,000 to 85,000 distinct CDR3 sequences, approximately 5% being singletons. PBMCs stored at -80 C, numbering 2 million, were the origin of the unsorted libraries. The CDR3 has 17 amino acids. Trimming took off 4 bases at V and 4 bases at J, with 20 bases between the two ends. Germline lookup yields CDR1 SEHNR and CDR2 FQNEAQ (reference sequence). The data originate from a study of neurological immune-mediated disorders. Study observations and caveats: HTLV-1-associated myelopathy had the most TCR clonal expansion, and multiple sclerosis had the least, less than healthy controls.

This sequence originates from a woman in her 70s with multiple sclerosis. Sequenced sample: PBMCs. This chain connects TRBV7-9 to TRBJ2-1; TRBD2 is a possible D gene (6 bases). The CDR3 reads CASSSSDSGEGYNEQFF. The CDR3, as DNA: TGTGCCAGCAGCTCTTCCGATTCGGGAGAGGGGTACAATGAGCAGTTCTTC. Together with reference TRBV7-9 and TRBJ2-1, the CDR3 gives the full variable domain: DTGVSQNPRHKITKRGQNVTFRCDPISEHNRLYWYRQTLGQGPEFLTYFQNEAQLEKSRLLSDRFSAERPKGSFSTLEIQRTEQGDSAMYLCASSSSDSGEGYNEQFFGPGTRLTVL.